The clone carrying this T cell receptor (beta chain) was seen a few times. The antigen is undetermined. In TCRdb, the 5' RACE reads were re-called with MiXCR into one record per CDR3 protein. The data show about 660,000 distinct CDR3 sequences, under 9% seen once. This record belongs to a study of identical twins. Study results and caveats: Beta out-of-frame sequences showed weaker excess sharing between twins.

The same data also contributed to another study, on yellow fever vaccine responses in identical twins.

The source material was PBMCs. The clonotype originates from a woman between 18 and 29 years old in good health.

The CDR3 spells CSARDRAGTGVIRNQPQHF. CDR3 DNA sequence: TGCAGTGCTAGAGATCGTGCAGGGACAGGGGTGATTCGCAATCAGCCCCAGCATTTT. V gene TRBV20-1 combines with J gene TRBJ1-5; 10 bases align to TRBD1. This CDR3 comprises 19 residues. CDR1 and CDR2 (germline): DFQATT, SNEGSKA (reference sequence). Unmatched junction bases numbered 13, after V lost 0 bases and J lost 2 bases.